The 26 T cell receptor beta chains below were found in one sample sequenced in a study of blood T cell repertoires in COVID-19. The repertoire was sequenced with immunoSEQ multiplex PCR; TCRdb's copy has only in-frame clones and lacks some. The sample records about 350,000 clones, 88% being singletons. Sequencing was carried out using PBMCs or T cells enriched from blood (not recorded which). These receptors all come from a woman aged 30 to 39 who had been exposed to COVID-19.

The CDR3 sequence: CAGHSEANYGYTF. CDR3 bases: TGTGCTGGCCACTCGGAGGCTAACTATGGCTACACCTTC. The J gene is TRBJ1-2, the V gene TRBV12-5; D gene unclear. Germline V gene sequence: CDR1 LGHNT, CDR2 FRNRAP. This CDR3 contains 13 residues. Trimming cost V 11 bases and J 0 bases, with 13 bases left between them.

This clone was detected once. The gene calls are TRBV27 and TRBJ1-2; 7 nucleotides line up with TRBD1. V shed 4 bases and J 4 bases; nucleotides not matched to a gene: 6. The CDR3 extends over 14 amino acids. Germline-derived CDR1 and CDR2 are MNHEY and SMNVEV (reference sequence). The CDR3 nucleotides are TGTGCCAGCAGTTCCCCCGGGACAGTCTATGGCTACACCTTC. Protein sequence: CASSSPGTVYGYTF.

J is TRBJ1-5 and V is TRBV19, with a possible D match to TRBD1 (6 bases). The germline V gene has CDR1 LNHDA and CDR2 SQIVND (reference sequence). The germline V and J ends were trimmed by 4 bases and 0 bases, with 10 bases remaining between them. The CDR3 is 15 amino acids. CDR3 residues: CASSKLTGSNQPQHF. The CDR3 DNA sequence: TGTGCCAGTAGTAAACTGACAGGTAGCAATCAGCCCCAGCATTTT.

This chain joins TRBV27 and TRBJ1-2; 11 bases match TRBD1. The germline CDR1 and CDR2 sequences are MNHEY and SMNVEV (reference sequence). J gave up 4 bases and V 4 bases, and 8 bases lay outside the gene matches. This CDR3 spans 16 amino acids. The CDR3 region has the DNA TGTGCCAGCAGTTCCAGGACAGGGGGCGCGGGCTATGGCTACACCTTC. Translated: CASSSRTGGAGYGYTF.

The CDR3 spells CASSLEPGFPPGDYEQYF. DNA for the CDR3: TGCGCCAGCAGTCTGGAGCCGGGTTTCCCGCCGGGGGACTACGAGCAGTACTTC. V gene TRBV23-1 combines with J gene TRBJ2-7, with a tentative D call TRBD2 (6 bases). TRBV23-1 is assigned to the ORF class and has an uncertain function. Trimming took 4 bases from V and 3 from J, leaving 25 bases between them. The CDR3 is 18 residues long.

The table lists this clone with a few counts. The V gene is TRBV18, the J gene TRBJ1-5; 8 bases agree with TRBD1. Losses at the gene ends were 4 bases for V and 8 bases for J; bases not matched to a gene: 10. There are 15 residues in the CDR3. Germline V CDR1 and CDR2: KGHSH, LQKENI. For the CDR3, the DNA is TGTGCCAGCTCACGGTGGACAGGGCCGATGGAGCCCCAGCATTTT. Translated: CASSRWTGPMEPQHF.

The gene calls are TRBV9 and TRBJ1-1; 9 bases are shared with TRBD1. V lost 1 base, J lost 3 bases, and 4 bases stayed unmatched. This CDR3 spans 15 amino acids. Germline-derived CDR1 and CDR2 are SGDLS and YYNGEE. The CDR3 loop reads CASSVTGGAYTEAFF. Written as DNA, the CDR3 is TGTGCCAGCAGCGTAACAGGGGGCGCATACACTGAAGCTTTCTTT.

This chain connects TRBV7-8 to TRBJ2-1, with TRBD2 matching 10 bases. Germline assignment: CDR1 SGHVS and CDR2 FQNEAQ. J lost 2 bases, V lost 1 base, and 8 bases had no gene match. The CDR3 is 18 residues long. The CDR3 bases are TGTGCCAGCAGCTTAGGGCTAGCGGGAGAACTTCCCTACAATGAGCAGTTCTTC. It encodes CASSLGLAGELPYNEQFF. Together with reference TRBV7-8 and TRBJ2-1, the CDR3 gives the full variable domain: GAGVSQSPRYKVAKRGQDVALRCDPISGHVSLFWYQQALGQGPEFLTYFQNEAQLDKSGLPSDRFFAERPEGSVSTLKIQRTQQEDSAVYLCASSLGLAGELPYNEQFFGPGTRLTVL.

The chain employs TRBV2 and TRBJ1-2; the D gene is possibly TRBD1 (5 bases). Germline V gene lookup returns CDR1 SNHLY and CDR2 FYNNEI. The CDR3 totals 13 residues. V lost 3 bases to trimming and J lost 4 bases, with 9 bases between them. CDR3 loop: CASSEETAYGYTF. CDR3 coding DNA: TGTGCCAGCAGTGAGGAGACAGCCTATGGCTACACCTTC.

The rearrangement joins TRBV6-2 or TRBV6-3 to TRBJ2-7; 12 bases match TRBD2. Germline CDR1 is MNHEY and CDR2 is SVGEGT. With V trimmed by 6 bases and J by 9 bases, 9 bases remained unmatched. The CDR3 spans 14 residues. The CDR3 DNA is TGTGCCAGCAGCCGGACTAGCGGGAAGCGAAGGCAGTACTTC. Translating gives CASSRTSGKRRQYF.

The chain joins TRBV19 to TRBJ1-5, with a possible D match to TRBD1 (5 bases). This CDR3 spans 14 amino acids. Between the trimmed V and J ends, which lost 5 bases and 3 bases, there was a span of 11 bases. CDR1 and CDR2 from the germline V gene are LNHDA and SQIVND (reference sequence). CDR3 sequence reads: CASSRRALNQPQHF. Written as DNA, the CDR3 is TGTGCCAGTAGTCGCAGGGCCCTCAATCAGCCCCAGCATTTT.

The chain couples TRBV28 to TRBJ2-2, with 7 bases fitting TRBD2. The CDR3 spans 15 residues. The J segment lost 4 bases and the V segment lost 8 bases, leaving 10 bases of the junction unmatched. Germline CDR1 MDHEN, CDR2 SYDVKM. This CDR3 reads CASLSFGGSTGELFF. The CDR3 DNA reads as TGTGCCAGCCTCTCTTTCGGCGGGAGCACCGGGGAGCTGTTTTTT.

This clone showed up just a few times. As DNA, the CDR3 is TGCAGTGCTAGTAGTTTGACTAGCGGGAGTTACGAGCAGTACTTC. Protein sequence: CSASSLTSGSYEQYF. J is TRBJ2-7 and V is TRBV20-1; the match to TRBD2 covers 12 bases. CDR1 is DFQATT and CDR2 is SNEGSKA in the germline V gene (reference sequence). CDR3 length equals 15 residues. Unmatched junction bases numbered 7, after V lost 3 bases and J lost 4 bases.

J is TRBJ1-6 and V is TRBV28; TRBD1 aligns across 8 bases. In germline, CDR1 is MDHEN, CDR2 SYDVKM. The CDR3 extends over 14 amino acids. DNA of the CDR3: TGTGTCTCGAGGGGGGGACAGGTAGGATCACCCCTCCACTTT. This encodes CVSRGGQVGSPLHF.

V usage is TRBV30 and J usage is TRBJ1-5; TRBD1 matches 8 bases. V trimming: 5 bases; J trimming: 0 bases; junction bases outside the gene matches: 3. The CDR3 consists of 14 residues. Germline CDR1 and CDR2: GTSNPN and SVGIG (reference sequence). The CDR3 here is CAWEQGDSNQPQHF. In DNA, the CDR3 is TGTGCCTGGGAACAGGGGGATAGCAATCAGCCCCAGCATTTT.

V and J are TRBV18 and TRBJ2-3; D possibly corresponds to TRBD2 (6 bases). The V end lost 3 bases, the J end lost 2 bases, and 12 bases lay between the germline ends. Germline V CDR1 and CDR2: KGHSH, LQKENI. CDR3 length: 15 residues. CDR3 nucleotides: TGTGCCAGCTCACCGGTAGGAGGGTTCACAGATACGCAGTATTTT. This codes for CASSPVGGFTDTQYF.

The sample holds one count of this clone. V gene TRBV7-8 combines with J gene TRBJ1-2, with TRBD1 identical over 7 bases. Unmatched junction bases numbered 16, after V lost 3 bases and J lost 3 bases. Germline lookup yields CDR1 SGHVS and CDR2 FQNEAQ. This CDR3 region has 18 residues. The CDR3 DNA sequence: TGTGCCAGCAGCTTCTTTAGAGATCTCCGGGACAGCCACTATGGCTACACCTTC. Its translation is CASSFFRDLRDSHYGYTF.

The rearrangement links TRBV7-2 to TRBJ2-5; perhaps TRBD1 as D (7 bases). V lost 1 base and J 2 bases, leaving 17 bases between the germline ends. The CDR3 extends over 17 amino acids. CDR1 and CDR2 from the germline V gene are SGHTA and FQGNSA. The CDR3 DNA is TGTGCCAGCAGCTTAGTTGCTGCGGGACAGCTACAAGAGACCCAGTACTTC. Protein product: CASSLVAAGQLQETQYF.

The V and J genes are TRBV6-4 and TRBJ2-7; 14 bases match TRBD2. V gave up 7 bases and J gave up 3 bases; unmatched junction bases: 2. Germline V gene data show CDR1 as MRHNA and CDR2 as SNTAGT. There are 14 residues in the CDR3. CDR3 sequence (DNA): TGTGCCAGCATGGGGACTAGCGGGAGCTACGAGCAGTACTTC. Translated: CASMGTSGSYEQYF.

The chain carries TRBV19 and TRBJ2-7, with TRBD2 matching over 7 bases. With V trimmed by 6 bases and J by 5 bases, 13 bases remained unmatched. The germline gives CDR1 LNHDA, CDR2 SQIVND (reference sequence). The CDR3 sequence is 15 residues long. The DNA of the CDR3 is TGTGCCAGTAGGGGATTGGCGGGAGCAAACCACGAGCAGTACTTC. This codes for CASRGLAGANHEQYF.

The chain recombines TRBV11-2 with TRBJ2-7; TRBD2 agrees at 9 bases. The trim removed 4 bases at V and 3 bases at J, leaving 13 bases unmatched. CDR3 size: 17 residues. Germline V gives CDR1 SGHAT, CDR2 FQNNGV. The CDR3 here is CASSSLLSGRPHYEQYF. Written as DNA, the CDR3 is TGTGCCAGCAGCTCCCTACTAAGCGGGAGGCCCCACTACGAGCAGTACTTC.

This clone was detected only once. The chain is built from TRBV18 and TRBJ1-1; D may be TRBD1 (6 bases). The V and J ends lost 0 bases and 6 bases respectively, with 14 bases between them. The V gene's germline CDR1 is KGHSH and CDR2 LQKENI. The CDR3 runs to 15 residues. The CDR3: CASSPPTGKTPEAFF. In DNA, the CDR3 is TGTGCCAGCTCACCACCGACAGGTAAAACCCCTGAAGCTTTCTTT. Supplemented by reference TRBV18 and TRBJ1-1, the full variable domain reads NAGVMQNPRHLVRRRGQEARLRCSPMKGHSHVYWYRQLPEEGLKFMVYLQKENIIDESGMPKERFSAEFPKEGPSILRIQQVVRGDSAAYFCASSPPTGKTPEAFFGQGTRLTVV.

This chain connects TRBV6-4 to TRBJ2-2; 8 nucleotides line up with TRBD1. Per the germline V gene, CDR1 is MRHNA and CDR2 is SNTAGT. CDR3 length equals 16 residues. Trimming at V came to 0 bases and at J to 2 bases, leaving 2 bases not matched to a gene. The CDR3 DNA sequence: TGTGCCAGCAGTGACTCGGACAGGGAAAACACCGGGGAGCTGTTTTTT. Protein sequence: CASSDSDRENTGELFF.

This chain joins TRBV5-5 and TRBJ2-3; the match to TRBD2 covers 10 bases. After removal of 1 base from V and 0 bases from J, the junction contained 5 bases not matched to a gene. Per the germline V gene, CDR1 is SGHKS and CDR2 is YYEKEE (reference sequence). The CDR3 covers 17 residues. CDR3 in amino acids: CASSLRKTSGSTDTQYF. CDR3 nucleotide sequence: TGTGCCAGCAGCTTGCGAAAGACTAGCGGGAGCACAGATACGCAGTATTTT.

V gene TRBV5-4 combines with J gene TRBJ1-5; TRBD1 matches at 7 bases. With 0 bases clipped from V and 5 bases from J, the junction kept 8 bases outside the gene matches. The CDR3 consists of 16 residues. Germline CDR1 reads SGHNT; CDR2 reads YYREEE (reference sequence). The DNA for the CDR3 is TGTGCCAGCAGCTTGGGGGGGCACAGGGGAGATCAGCCCCAGCATTTT. It is translated as CASSLGGHRGDQPQHF.

This rearrangement joins TRBV11-3 to TRBJ2-7; TRBD2 aligns across 12 bases. The V gene's germline CDR1 is SGHNT and CDR2 YENEEA. V shed 4 bases and J 4 bases; nucleotides not matched to a gene: 17. This CDR3 comprises 19 residues. The CDR3 DNA follows: TGTGCCAGCAGCTCGCGGACAGCCAATCTAGCGGGAGGGCGATACGAGCAGTACTTC. Amino acid sequence: CASSSRTANLAGGRYEQYF.